This record covers a single T cell receptor beta chain. This sample is drawn from a study of blood T cell repertoires in COVID-19. Overall study context: Whether acute or convalescent, the COVID-19 samples came from the United States, Italy and Spain. Sample material is recorded as cDNA or gDNA derived from T cells, B-cell-depleted T cells, or PBMCs.

Germline V gene data show CDR1 as SGHTA and CDR2 as FQGNSA. The length of the CDR3 is 15 residues. The V and J ends lost 1 base and 7 bases respectively, with 16 bases between them. TCRdb keeps only in-frame clones here, not all; method: immunoSEQ multiplex PCR. The repertoire has 70,000 to 80,000 clones, 86% of them found once; the top ten carry roughly 12%. This TCR came from a human donor in a cohort sampled during active COVID-19. The sequencing sample was made of peripheral blood. This rearrangement joins TRBV7-2 to TRBJ1-1; no definite D call. The CDR3 DNA reads TGTGCCAGCAGCTTAGTGTTTGGGGAGTCGGGTGAAGCTTTCTTT. This sequence encodes CASSLVFGESGEAFF.